The 26 T cell receptor beta chains given below trace back to one sample, sequenced in a study of blood T cells in healthy people across ages. Primers used in a second PCR of roughly 6 to 12 cycles were a sample-barcoded 5' primer and a J-beta primer mix. TCRdb recomputed calls from the 5' RACE reads with MiXCR, one row per CDR3 protein. Of around 1.5 million distinct CDR3 sequences listed, roughly 60% are singletons. Sequencing was done on a sample of blood. Receptors originate from a man between 18 and 29 years old in good health.

The table lists this clonotype with a count of one. The genes are TRBV4-2 and TRBJ1-2; D gene uncertain. The CDR3 is 11 residues long. V dropped 3 bases and J dropped 11 bases, with 10 bases sitting between them. CDR1 is LGHNA, CDR2 YNFKEQ, per germline. CDR3 amino acids: CASSQGESYTF. The DNA for the CDR3 is TGTGCCAGCAGCCAGGGAGAGTCTTACACCTTC.

This clonotype turned up a few times. The V and J genes are TRBV12-3 or TRBV12-4 and TRBJ2-7; tentatively, D is TRBD1 (6 bases). V was pared by 1 base and J by 7 bases, with 8 bases between. This CDR3 region has 12 residues. The CDR3 DNA follows: TGTGCCAGCAGTTTAGGGGGGCAGGAGCAGTACTTC. It is translated as CASSLGGQEQYF.

The rearrangement links TRBV7-2 to TRBJ2-7; weak D call: TRBD1 (6 bases). Deletions cut 2 bases from V and 3 bases from J, with 14 bases between. Germline assignment: CDR1 SGHTA and CDR2 FQGNSA. This CDR3 has 15 residues. The CDR3: CASSLRVGRGYEQYF. The CDR3 DNA sequence: TGTGCCAGCAGCTTAAGGGTCGGCAGGGGCTACGAGCAGTACTTC.

The gene calls are TRBV20-1 and TRBJ2-2; no clear D gene. V was shortened by 2 bases and J by 0 bases, with 4 bases between the two germline ends. The CDR3 has 13 residues. Germline CDR1 reads DFQATT; CDR2 reads SNEGSKA (reference sequence). The CDR3 coding sequence is TGCAGTGCTAGACACACGAACACCGGGGAGCTGTTTTTT. It encodes CSARHTNTGELFF.

The V and J genes are TRBV7-9 and TRBJ1-1; possible D gene TRBD1, 6 bases. This CDR3 is built from 14 residues. V shed 5 bases and J shed 7 bases, with 17 bases lying between them. Germline V gene lookup returns CDR1 SEHNR and CDR2 FQNEAQ (reference sequence). Written as DNA, the CDR3 is TGTGCCAGCAGCCGTGGGACACCGGACTATGAAGCTTTCTTT. This gives the protein CASSRGTPDYEAFF.

V and J are TRBV20-1 and TRBJ2-7; D unclear. This CDR3 is 14 amino acids long. Germline lookup yields CDR1 DFQATT and CDR2 SNEGSKA (reference sequence). With 3 bases removed from V and 4 bases from J, the gap between germline ends came to 16 bases. For the CDR3, the DNA is TGCAGTGCTAGGTTGCTAGGCCCTTTGTACGAGCAGTACTTC. It translates to CSARLLGPLYEQYF.

This chain uses TRBV6-5 with TRBJ2-1, with 9 bases fitting TRBD1. With the DNA end fitting TRBJ2-7 better, the J assignment may be wrong. Germline V gene data show CDR1 as MNHEY and CDR2 as SVGAGI. The CDR3 consists of 15 residues. For the CDR3, the DNA is TGTGCCAGCAGTTACACGGGACAGGGTTATTACGAGCAGTACTTC. Translated, it gives CASSYTGQGYYEQYF.

The J gene is TRBJ1-2, the V gene TRBV2; 8 bases map to TRBD1. The germline V gene has CDR1 SNHLY and CDR2 FYNNEI. Trimming at V came to 7 bases and at J to 3 bases, leaving 4 bases not matched to a gene. The CDR3 runs 13 residues. The CDR3 nucleotides read TGTGCCAGCAAACCAGGGGGCGACTATGGCTACACCTTC. It encodes CASKPGGDYGYTF. Looking up the rest from reference TRBV2 and TRBJ1-2 gives the full variable domain: EPEVTQTPSHQVTQMGQEVILRCVPISNHLYFYWYRQILGQKVEFLVSFYNNEISEKSEIFDDQFSVERPDGSNFTLKIRSTKLEDSAMYFCASKPGGDYGYTFGSGTRLTVV.

The chain has TRBV5-8 and TRBJ2-5; 9 bases fit TRBD1. CDR3 length: 16 residues. The J segment lost 5 bases and the V segment lost 0 bases, leaving 8 bases of the junction unmatched. The germline CDR1 and CDR2 sequences are SGHTS and YDEGEE. Written as DNA, the CDR3 is TGTGCCAGCAGCTTGGATGGGACAGGGAATATGGAGACCCAGTACTTC. This gives the protein CASSLDGTGNMETQYF.

A few counts support this clonotype. This chain links TRBV29-1 with TRBJ2-3; D is possibly TRBD1 or TRBD2 (5 bases each). The CDR3 is 14 residues long. Germline CDR1 reads SQVTM; CDR2 reads ANQGSEA. V was cut by 5 bases and J by 2 bases, with 14 bases left in between. CDR3 region: CSVITRGLTDTQYF. CDR3 nucleotide sequence: TGCAGCGTTATTACCCGGGGCCTCACAGATACGCAGTATTTT.

V gene TRBV6-2 or TRBV6-3 combines with J gene TRBJ1-4; the D is unclear. The CDR3 length is 14 residues. Germline loops: CDR1 MNHEY, CDR2 SVGEGT. Trimming cost V 2 bases and J 8 bases, with 12 bases left between them. The CDR3: CASSYSRSEEKLFF. The CDR3 DNA follows: TGTGCCAGCAGTTACAGTCGGAGCGAGGAAAAACTGTTTTTT.

This sequence joins TRBV6-1 and TRBJ1-5; unclear D gene. The CDR3 runs 13 residues. The V gene's germline CDR1 is MNHNS and CDR2 SASEGT. The V gene lost 8 bases and the J gene lost 0 bases, with 8 bases spanning the gap. CDR3 protein: CASVVSSNQPQHF. The CDR3 DNA is TGTGCCAGCGTCGTTTCTAGCAATCAGCCCCAGCATTTT.

CDR3 DNA sequence: TGTGCCAGCAGTTTTTCCTTGGACAGGGGAACAGATACGCAGTATTTT. This codes for CASSFSLDRGTDTQYF. The V gene is TRBV27, the J gene TRBJ2-3, with TRBD1 matching 9 bases. The V gene end was trimmed by 3 bases and the J gene end by 3 bases; junction bases not matched to a gene: 7. This CDR3 is built from 16 residues. The germline gives CDR1 MNHEY, CDR2 SMNVEV (reference sequence).

The rearrangement links TRBV20-1 to TRBJ2-7, with 13 bases aligning to TRBD2. J was trimmed by 4 bases and V by 5 bases; bases with no gene match: 5. This CDR3 is built from 14 residues. Germline CDR1 is DFQATT and CDR2 is SNEGSKA (reference sequence). The CDR3 sequence is CSADGLAGAYEQYF. The DNA of the CDR3 is TGCAGTGCTGATGGACTAGCGGGAGCATACGAGCAGTACTTC.

This clonotype turned up a few times. V and J are TRBV5-5 and TRBJ2-7; D might be TRBD1 or TRBD2, each matching 5 bases. The CDR3 consists of 15 residues. Trimming cost V 0 bases and J 6 bases, with 16 bases left between them. The germline V gene encodes CDR1 SGHKS and CDR2 YYEKEE (reference sequence). Written as DNA, the CDR3 is TGTGCCAGCAGCTTGGTGATTGGAGGAACAGGCGAGCAGTACTTC. Translating gives CASSLVIGGTGEQYF.

This sequence joins TRBV4-3 and TRBJ1-2, with 9 bases identical to TRBD1. The CDR3 sequence is 14 residues long. Trimming took 3 bases from V and 8 from J; bases not matched to a gene: 7. The germline CDR1 and CDR2 sequences are LGHNA and YSLEER. The CDR3 DNA reads as TGCGCCAGCAGCCATGAGGACAGGGGAAAAGGCTACACCTTC. Amino acids: CASSHEDRGKGYTF.

This chain links TRBV6-6 with TRBJ1-1; tentative D call: TRBD1 (5 bases). The CDR3 length is 15 residues. V lost 6 bases and J 6 bases, leaving 20 bases between the germline ends. CDR1 MNHNY and CDR2 SVGAGI come from the germline V gene (reference sequence). CDR3 coding DNA: TGTGCCAGCAGCCGAAGGGGACCCTCCCAGGCTGAAGCTTTCTTT. This gives the protein CASSRRGPSQAEAFF.

The chain joins TRBV4-1 to TRBJ2-2; 8 bases are shared with TRBD2. This CDR3 is 15 amino acids long. V gave up 1 base and J gave up 4 bases; unmatched junction bases: 2. CDR1 MGHRA and CDR2 YSYEKL come from the germline V gene. CDR3: CASSQGLASTGELFF. CDR3 nucleotide sequence: TGCGCCAGCAGCCAAGGACTAGCGTCCACCGGGGAGCTGTTTTTT.

The rearrangement joins TRBV7-2 to TRBJ2-1; TRBD2 agrees at 8 bases. The CDR3 loop spans 13 amino acids. From germline, CDR1 is SGHTA and CDR2 FQGNSA. The ends lost 9 bases at V and 6 bases at J; junction bases unmatched: 7. As DNA, the CDR3 is TGTGCCAGTCAGGGACTAGTTTTCAATGAGCAGTTCTTC. It yields the protein CASQGLVFNEQFF.

As regards this clonotype: Sequence at one end of the junction differs from germline and may be a read error. CDR3 bases: TGCAGCGTTGAAGGGGGACTAGCGGACATCTCTGGGGCCAACGTCCCGACTTTC. Translation: CSVEGGLADISGANVPTF. The rearrangement joins TRBV29-1 to TRBJ2-6; 11 bases match TRBD2. The CDR3 covers 18 residues. CDR1 SQVTM and CDR2 ANQGSEA come from the germline V gene.

This clonotype came up many times. V usage is TRBV6-6 and J usage is TRBJ2-5; perhaps TRBD1 as D (5 bases). Germline CDR1 and CDR2: MNHNY and SVGAGI (reference sequence). The CDR3 runs 15 residues. V shed 2 bases and J shed 1 base, with 11 bases lying between them. Here the CDR3 DNA reads TGTGCCAGCAGTTACGCGACAGAATTCCAAGAGACCCAGTACTTC. It yields the protein CASSYATEFQETQYF.

DNA for the CDR3: TGTGCCAGCTCCCAACGAGAGGGCGTGTACGAGCAGTACTTC. It yields the protein CASSQREGVYEQYF. The genes are TRBV6-1 and TRBJ2-7; the D gene is possibly TRBD2 (5 bases). Looked up from germline, CDR1 is MNHNS and CDR2 is SASEGT. Trimming shortened V by 8 bases and J by 4 bases, and 18 bases separated the two germline ends. The CDR3 covers 14 residues.

V gene TRBV4-3 combines with J gene TRBJ1-1; a possible D gene is TRBD1 (5 bases). Germline V lookup: CDR1 LGHNA, CDR2 YSLEER. Between the trimmed V and J ends, which lost 0 bases and 5 bases, there was a span of 13 bases. The CDR3 is 15 residues long. Here the CDR3 DNA reads TGCGCCAGCAGCCAAGAAGGGGTCCTGCTGACTGAAGCTTTCTTT. Residues: CASSQEGVLLTEAFF.

This clonotype has just one count. The V call is TRBV4-2, the J call TRBJ2-4, with D hard to call. The CDR3 has 15 amino acids. V gave up 8 bases and J gave up 7 bases, with 21 bases separating them. CDR1 LGHNA and CDR2 YNFKEQ come from the germline V gene. The CDR3: CASSGGSGKGNIQYF. CDR3 coding DNA: TGTGCCAGCTCCGGTGGCTCGGGTAAAGGGAACATTCAGTACTTC.

This clonotype was counted only a few times. CDR3 residues: CSAKSLASEFF. DNA for the CDR3: TGCAGTGCTAAGAGTTTGGCTAGCGAGTTCTTC. The chain recombines TRBV20-1 with TRBJ2-1; possibly TRBD2 for D (6 bases). CDR3 length: 11 residues. Germline V gene data show CDR1 as DFQATT and CDR2 as SNEGSKA (reference sequence). Trimming took 4 bases from V and 14 from J, leaving 15 bases between them.

V gene TRBV19 combines with J gene TRBJ1-2; TRBD1 matches at 11 bases. Germline V lookup: CDR1 LNHDA, CDR2 SQIVND (reference sequence). This CDR3 is 15 amino acids long. The V segment lost 4 bases and the J segment 4 bases; nucleotides outside the gene matches: 5. The CDR3 sequence is CASSTGQGETYGYTF. As DNA, the CDR3 is TGTGCCAGTAGTACGGGACAGGGGGAGACCTATGGCTACACCTTC.